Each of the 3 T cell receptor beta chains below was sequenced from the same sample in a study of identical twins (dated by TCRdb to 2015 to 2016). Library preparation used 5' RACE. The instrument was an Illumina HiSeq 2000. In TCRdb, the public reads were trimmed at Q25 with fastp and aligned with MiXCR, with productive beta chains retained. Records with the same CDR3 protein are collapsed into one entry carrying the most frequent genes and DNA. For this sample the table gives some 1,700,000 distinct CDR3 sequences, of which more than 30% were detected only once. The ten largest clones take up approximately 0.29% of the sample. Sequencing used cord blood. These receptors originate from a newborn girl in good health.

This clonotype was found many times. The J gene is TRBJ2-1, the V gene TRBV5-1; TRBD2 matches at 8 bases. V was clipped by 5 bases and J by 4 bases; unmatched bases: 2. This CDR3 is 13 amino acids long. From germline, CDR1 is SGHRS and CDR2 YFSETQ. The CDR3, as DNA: TGCGCCAGCAGGAGCGGGGGATACAATGAGCAGTTCTTC. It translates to CASRSGGYNEQFF. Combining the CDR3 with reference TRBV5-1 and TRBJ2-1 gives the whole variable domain KAGVTQTPRYLIKTRGQQVTLSCSPISGHRSVSWYQQTPGQGLQFLFEYFSETQRNKGNFPGRFSGRQFSNSRSEMNVSTLELGDSALYLCASRSGGYNEQFFGPGTRLTVL.

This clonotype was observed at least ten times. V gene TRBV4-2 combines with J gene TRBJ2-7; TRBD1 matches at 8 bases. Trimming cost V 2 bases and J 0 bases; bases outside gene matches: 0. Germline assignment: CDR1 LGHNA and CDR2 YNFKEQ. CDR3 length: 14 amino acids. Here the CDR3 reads CASSQTGGSYEQYF. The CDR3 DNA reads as TGTGCCAGCAGCCAAACAGGGGGCTCCTACGAGCAGTACTTC.

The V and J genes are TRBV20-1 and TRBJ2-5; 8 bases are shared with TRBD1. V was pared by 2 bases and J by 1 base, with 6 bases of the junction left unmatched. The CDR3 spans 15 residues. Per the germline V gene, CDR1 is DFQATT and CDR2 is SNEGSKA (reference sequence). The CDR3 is CSARQGAIPQETQYF. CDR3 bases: TGCAGTGCTAGACAGGGGGCGATCCCCCAAGAGACCCAGTACTTC.